These T cell receptor beta chains were read from a single sample in a study of CD8+ T cells in alopecia areata. Data came from immunoSEQ multiplex PCR; TCRdb stores just in-frame clones and leaves some out. The top ten hold 1.5% to 2% of the sample, which has some 220,000 clones, around three fifths seen once. Material: CD4+ T cells sorted from blood, obtained at week 4, from a patient treated with tofacitinib. The source of these receptors is a human donor with alopecia areata. CDR3s include the opening cysteine and the closing phenylalanine or tryptophan. A D gene is named only where the DNA matches it firmly. The size entry is marked missing in some rows and otherwise reads once, few, many or a size class.

clone size	V gene	J gene	D gene	CDR3 length	CDR3 protein	CDR3 DNA
NA	TRBV29-1	TRBJ2-1	TRBD2	16	CSVEWGLAVSYNEQFF	TGCAGCGTCGAATGGGGCCTAGCGGTTTCCTACAATGAGCAGTTCTTC
NA	TRBV19	TRBJ1-2	NA	15	CASTPTYSGDYGYTF	TGTGCCAGTACCCCGACTTACTCGGGGGACTATGGCTACACCTTC
few	TRBV11-3	TRBJ2-6	NA	16	CASSFQGLAGANVLTF	TGTGCCAGCAGCTTTCAGGGTCTGGCTGGGGCCAACGTCCTGACTTTC
NA	TRBV29-1	TRBJ1-1	NA	13	CSAVGLKNTEAFF	TGCAGCGCCGTAGGACTGAAGAACACTGAAGCTTTCTTT
NA	TRBV7-3	TRBJ1-1	NA	14	CASSPGRGDTEAFF	TGTGCCAGCAGCCCCGGGAGGGGTGACACTGAAGCTTTCTTT
NA	TRBV13	TRBJ2-7	TRBD1	15	CASSLGEGQGHEQYF	TGTGCCAGCAGCTTAGGAGAGGGACAGGGGCACGAGCAGTACTTC
NA	TRBV30	TRBJ1-5	TRBD1	17	CAWSVGRDSLSNQPQHF	TGTGCCTGGAGTGTTGGTAGGGACAGCCTTAGCAATCAGCCCCAGCATTTT
few	TRBV7-3	TRBJ2-6	TRBD1	15	CASSSKTGVTNVLTF	TGTGCCAGCAGCTCAAAAACAGGGGTAACCAACGTCCTGACTTTC
NA	TRBV30	TRBJ2-2	TRBD2	15	CAWRVGRGYTGELFF	TGTGCCTGGAGAGTAGGGCGGGGGTACACCGGGGAGCTGTTTTTT
NA	TRBV5-1	TRBJ1-1	NA	13	CASSLSLTYEAFF	TGCGCCAGCAGCTTGTCCTTGACTTATGAAGCTTTCTTT
NA	TRBV29-1	TRBJ2-3	NA	11	CSARGTDTQYF	TGCAGCGCCCGGGGCACAGATACGCAGTATTTT
NA	TRBV30	TRBJ2-6	NA	16	CAWTRGGYSGANVLTF	TGTGCCTGGACCCGTGGGGGGTACTCTGGGGCCAACGTCCTGACTTTC
NA	TRBV2	TRBJ2-7	TRBD1	14	CASSGTGTSYEQYF	TGTGCCAGCAGTGGGACAGGGACCTCCTACGAGCAGTACTTC
NA	TRBV6-6	TRBJ1-6	NA	15	CASSPRGDVRSPLHF	TGTGCCAGCAGCCCCCGGGGCGATGTAAGATCACCCCTCCACTTT
few	TRBV19	TRBJ1-1	TRBD1	14	CASSPRTGGGGAFF	TGTGCCAGTAGTCCGAGGACAGGGGGAGGAGGAGCTTTCTTT
few	TRBV30	TRBJ2-5	TRBD1	14	CAWRAGQGQETQYF	TGTGCCTGGAGGGCCGGACAGGGCCAAGAGACCCAGTACTTC
NA	TRBV9	TRBJ2-3	TRBD2	15	CASSVLAGAVDTQYF	TGTGCCAGCAGCGTCCTAGCGGGGGCCGTAGATACGCAGTATTTT
NA	TRBV29-1	TRBJ1-4	NA	13	CSVGRRLDEKLFF	TGCAGCGTTGGAAGGAGACTCGATGAAAAACTGTTTTTT
NA	TRBV5-1	TRBJ2-6	NA	15	CASSKQGSGANVLTF	TGCGCCAGCAGCAAACAGGGCTCTGGGGCCAACGTCCTGACTTTC
once	TRBV29-1	TRBJ1-2	NA	16	CSVDSPEMGGLEGYTF	TGCAGCGTTGATTCCCCGGAGATGGGCGGCTTGGAAGGCTACACCTTC
NA	TRBV6-1	TRBJ2-2	NA	16	CASSVTILTNTGELFF	TGTGCCAGCAGTGTGACAATTTTAACGAACACCGGGGAGCTGTTTTTT
NA	TRBV15	TRBJ1-5	NA	14	CATSRDLGDEPQHF	TGTGCCACCAGCAGAGATCTGGGAGACGAGCCCCAGCATTTT
once	TRBV7-2	TRBJ2-4	TRBD1	14	CASSWDRAKNIQYF	TGTGCCAGCAGCTGGGACAGGGCCAAAAACATTCAGTACTTC
once	TRBV30	TRBJ2-2	NA	13	CAWSVQDTGELFF	TGTGCCTGGAGTGTACAGGACACCGGGGAGCTGTTTTTT
NA	TRBV30	TRBJ2-1	NA	13	CAWSPYRAAEQFF	TGTGCCTGGAGTCCTTATAGAGCTGCGGAGCAGTTCTTC
NA	TRBV15	TRBJ2-3	NA	15	CATSREGDSTDTQYF	TGTGCCACCAGCAGAGAAGGGGACAGCACAGATACGCAGTATTTT
NA	TRBV30	TRBJ2-7	NA	12	CAWSLLGAEQYF	TGTGCCTGGAGTCTATTAGGGGCAGAGCAGTACTTC
NA	TRBV29-1	TRBJ2-7	NA	10	CSVEQGEQYF	TGCAGCGTTGAACAGGGCGAGCAGTACTTC
NA	TRBV6-6	TRBJ2-3	TRBD2	14	CASSYEVAGHTQYF	TGTGCCAGCAGTTACGAGGTAGCGGGGCACACGCAGTATTTT
NA	TRBV29-1	TRBJ1-3	NA	14	CSVSPDNSGNTIYF	TGCAGCGTTTCGCCAGATAACTCTGGAAACACCATATATTTT
NA	TRBV2	TRBJ1-1	NA	14	CASSREPPPGEAFF	TGTGCCAGCAGCCGAGAGCCCCCCCCGGGTGAAGCTTTCTTT
once	TRBV27	TRBJ2-2	NA	14	CASSSLAGTGELFF	TGTGCCAGCAGCTCACTCGCCGGTACCGGGGAGCTGTTTTTT
few	TRBV29-1	TRBJ2-1	NA	12	CSVEEGIAEQFF	TGCAGCGTTGAAGAGGGTATCGCTGAGCAGTTCTTC